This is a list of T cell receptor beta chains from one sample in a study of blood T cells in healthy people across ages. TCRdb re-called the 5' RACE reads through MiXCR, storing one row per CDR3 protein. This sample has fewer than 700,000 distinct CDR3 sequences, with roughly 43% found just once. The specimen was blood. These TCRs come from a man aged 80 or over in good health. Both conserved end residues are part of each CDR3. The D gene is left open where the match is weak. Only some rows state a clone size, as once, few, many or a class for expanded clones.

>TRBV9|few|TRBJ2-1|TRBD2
TGTGCCAGCAGCGCTTTAGCGGGAGGAGTCGGCTTAAGTTACAATGAGCAGTTCTTC
CASSALAGGVGLSYNEQFF
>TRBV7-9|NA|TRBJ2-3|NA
TGTGCCAGCAGCGCCGTGGACGGGCTGACAGATACGCAGTATTTT
CASSAVDGLTDTQYF
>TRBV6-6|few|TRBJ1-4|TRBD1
TGTGCCAGCAGACTCCAAAGGACAGGCAATTCAAAACTGTTTTTT
CASRLQRTGNSKLFF
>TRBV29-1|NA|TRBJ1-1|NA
TGCAGCGTTGAGGTAATGAGCACTGAAGCTTTCTTT
CSVEVMSTEAFF
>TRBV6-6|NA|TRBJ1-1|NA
TGTGCCAGCAGTCCACCGGGGGCGGTCACTGAAGCTTTCTTT
CASSPPGAVTEAFF
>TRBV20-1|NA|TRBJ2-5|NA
TGCAGTGGGGAGCGGAGGGCTATTCAAGAGACCCAGTACTTC
CSGERRAIQETQYF
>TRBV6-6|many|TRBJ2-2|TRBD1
TGTGCCAGCAGTCAACCGGGACAGGGGGCGACCGGGGAGCTGTTTTTT
CASSQPGQGATGELFF
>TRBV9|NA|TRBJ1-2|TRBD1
TGTGCCAGCAGCGTTGCCGGGACAGGGGGCTTCTATGGCTACACCTTC
CASSVAGTGGFYGYTF
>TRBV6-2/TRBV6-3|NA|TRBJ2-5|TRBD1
TGTGCCAGCAGTTACCCATCGACAGGGATCCAAGAGACCCAGTACTTC
CASSYPSTGIQETQYF
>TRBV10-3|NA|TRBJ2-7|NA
TGTGCCATCAGTGAGTCGCCGGACGCGGGGGCCGGTGAGCAGTACTTC
CAISESPDAGAGEQYF
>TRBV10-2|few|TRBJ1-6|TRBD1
TGCGCCAGCAGCCAGGGGGGCCAATATAATTCACCCCTCCACTTT
CASSQGGQYNSPLHF
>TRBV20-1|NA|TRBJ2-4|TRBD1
TGCAGTGCTAGACCCAGACAGGGTCGGGCCATTCAGTACTTC
CSARPRQGRAIQYF
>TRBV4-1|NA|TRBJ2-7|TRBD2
TGCGCCAGCAGCCAAGATCACCTAGCGGGAGGGGTCGGGGAGCAGTACTTC
CASSQDHLAGGVGEQYF
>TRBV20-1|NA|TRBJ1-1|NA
TGCAGTGCTAGCCAGGGGAATGTCTACACTGAAGCTTTCTTT
CSASQGNVYTEAFF
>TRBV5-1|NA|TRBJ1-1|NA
TGCGCCAGCAGCTTCATGGACCCTCGAGAAGGCGAAGCTTTCTTT
CASSFMDPREGEAFF
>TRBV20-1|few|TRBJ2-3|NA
TGCAGTGCCAGGATAATCCCGGCCGCAGATACGCAGTATTTT
CSARIIPAADTQYF
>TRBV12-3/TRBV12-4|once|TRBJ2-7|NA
TGTGCCAGCAGTGGGAACGTTCCCGACGAGCAGTACTTC
CASSGNVPDEQYF
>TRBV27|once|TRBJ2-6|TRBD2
TGTGCCAGCAGGAGGACTAGCGGGAGTTCCGGGGCCAACGTCCTGACTTTC
CASRRTSGSSGANVLTF
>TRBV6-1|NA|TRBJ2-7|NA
TGTGCCAGCAGTGACCAACCGACAGGCTCCTACGAGCAGTACTTC
CASSDQPTGSYEQYF
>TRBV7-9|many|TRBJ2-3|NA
TGTGCCAGCAGCATGGCGGGGCCGGATACGCAGTATTTT
CASSMAGPDTQYF
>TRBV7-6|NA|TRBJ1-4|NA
TGTGCCAGCAGCCCGCCTGGTTATCAGGGAGAAAAACTGTTTTTT
CASSPPGYQGEKLFF
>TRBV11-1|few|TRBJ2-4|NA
TGTGCCAGCAGCTTAGTCGACAAAAACATTCAGTACTTC
CASSLVDKNIQYF
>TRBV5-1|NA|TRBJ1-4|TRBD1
TGCGCCAGCAGCATGGGGACAGCTAATGAAAAACTGTTTTTT
CASSMGTANEKLFF
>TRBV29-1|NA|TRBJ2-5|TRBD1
TGCAGCGTTGAAGGGGTGCAGGGGGAGGAGACCCAGTACTTC
CSVEGVQGEETQYF
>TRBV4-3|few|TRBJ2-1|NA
TGCGCCAGCAGCCAAGATCTCTCGGGTCTGAATGAGCAGTTCTTC
CASSQDLSGLNEQFF
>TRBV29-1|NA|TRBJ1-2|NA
TGCGGCGTTCATTCTTTCGGGGAGACCTATGGCTACACCTTC
CGVHSFGETYGYTF